This TCR beta chain was captured in a study of CD8+ T cells in alopecia areata. Overall study: Severity in treated patients was scored by percentage of scalp area affected.

Reverse transcribed after extraction, RNA yielded cDNA as the sequencing template. The method was immunoSEQ multiplex PCR; TCRdb's version includes in-frame clones alone and lacks a portion of them. The table shows around 300,000 clones, with about 62% occurring only once. The study, taken as a whole, reports: Having just one nonresponder leaves the connection between baseline CD8+ expansion and response unresolved.

The V gene end was trimmed by 6 bases and the J gene end by 7 bases; junction bases not matched to a gene: 8. The CDR3 is 14 amino acids. Germline CDR1 is MNHEY and CDR2 is SMNVEV (reference sequence). Comment on this clone: The antigen remains undetermined.

Treatment: oral pan-JAK inhibitor, 5-10 mg twice daily. V and J are TRBV27 and TRBJ1-5; 8 nucleotides match TRBD1. This TCR was recovered from a human donor with alopecia areata. The sequencing used CD4+ T cells sorted from blood, collected at week 52, from a patient treated with tofacitinib. The CDR3 loop reads CASRPQQGDQPQHF. CDR3 nucleotide sequence: TGTGCCAGCAGACCCCAACAGGGGGACCAGCCCCAGCATTTT.